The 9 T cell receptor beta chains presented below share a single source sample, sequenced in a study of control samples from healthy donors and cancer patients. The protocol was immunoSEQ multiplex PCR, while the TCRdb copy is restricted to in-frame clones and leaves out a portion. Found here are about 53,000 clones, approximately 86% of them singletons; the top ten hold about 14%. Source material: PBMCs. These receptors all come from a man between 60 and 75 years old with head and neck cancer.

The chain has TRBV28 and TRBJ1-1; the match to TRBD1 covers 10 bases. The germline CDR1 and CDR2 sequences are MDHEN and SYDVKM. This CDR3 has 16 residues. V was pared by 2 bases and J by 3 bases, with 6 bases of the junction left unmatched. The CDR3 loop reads CASSLGTGVMYTEAFF. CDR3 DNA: TGTGCCAGCAGTTTAGGGACAGGGGTTATGTACACTGAAGCTTTCTTT.

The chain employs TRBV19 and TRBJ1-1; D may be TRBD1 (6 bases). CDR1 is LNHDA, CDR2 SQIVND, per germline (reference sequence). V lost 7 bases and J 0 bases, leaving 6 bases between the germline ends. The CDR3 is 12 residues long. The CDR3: CASNRVNTEAFF. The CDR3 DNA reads TGTGCCAGTAACAGGGTGAACACTGAAGCTTTCTTT.

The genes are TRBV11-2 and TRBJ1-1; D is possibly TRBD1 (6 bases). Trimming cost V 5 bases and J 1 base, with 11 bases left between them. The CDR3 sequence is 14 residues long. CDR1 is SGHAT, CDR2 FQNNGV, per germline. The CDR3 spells CASSARTANTEAFF. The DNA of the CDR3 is TGTGCCAGCAGCGCCCGGACAGCGAACACTGAAGCTTTCTTT.

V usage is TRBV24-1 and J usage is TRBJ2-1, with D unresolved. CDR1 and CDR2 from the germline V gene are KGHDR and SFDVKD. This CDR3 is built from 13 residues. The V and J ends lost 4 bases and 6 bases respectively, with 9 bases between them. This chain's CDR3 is CATSEGSINEQFF. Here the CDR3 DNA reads TGTGCCACCAGTGAGGGAAGTATCAATGAGCAGTTCTTC.

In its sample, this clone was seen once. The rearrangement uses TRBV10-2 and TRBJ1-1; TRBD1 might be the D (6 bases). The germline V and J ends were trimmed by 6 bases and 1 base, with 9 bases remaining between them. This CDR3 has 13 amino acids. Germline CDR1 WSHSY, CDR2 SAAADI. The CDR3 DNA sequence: TGCGCCAGCAGGGGACATTCGAACACTGAAGCTTTCTTT. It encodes CASRGHSNTEAFF.

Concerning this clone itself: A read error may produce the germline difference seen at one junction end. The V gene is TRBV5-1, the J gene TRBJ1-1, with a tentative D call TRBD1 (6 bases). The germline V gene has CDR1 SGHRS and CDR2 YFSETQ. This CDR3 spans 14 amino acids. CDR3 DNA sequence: TGCGCCAGCAGCTTCGGGATTCGGGACACCGAAGCTTTCTTT. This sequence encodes CASSFGIRDTEAFF.

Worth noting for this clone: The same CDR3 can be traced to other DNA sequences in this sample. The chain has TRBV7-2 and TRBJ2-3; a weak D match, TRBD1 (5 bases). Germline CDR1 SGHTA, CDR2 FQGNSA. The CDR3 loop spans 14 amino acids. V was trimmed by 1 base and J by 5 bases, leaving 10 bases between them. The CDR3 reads CASSLGQGQDTQYF. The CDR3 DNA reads TGTGCCAGCAGCTTAGGGCAGGGCCAAGATACGCAGTATTTT.

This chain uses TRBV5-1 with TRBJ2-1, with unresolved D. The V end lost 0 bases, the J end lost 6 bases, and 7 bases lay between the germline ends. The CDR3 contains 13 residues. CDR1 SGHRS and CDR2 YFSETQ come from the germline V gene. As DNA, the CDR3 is TGCGCCAGCAGCTTGGAGGGTTCCAATGAGCAGTTCTTC. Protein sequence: CASSLEGSNEQFF.

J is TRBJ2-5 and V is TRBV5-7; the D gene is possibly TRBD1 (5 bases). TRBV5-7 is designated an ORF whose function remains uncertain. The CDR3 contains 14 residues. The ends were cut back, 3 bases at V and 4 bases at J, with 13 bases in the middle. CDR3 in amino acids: CASSCPGILETQYF. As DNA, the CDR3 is TGTGCCAGCAGCTGTCCAGGGATCTTAGAGACCCAGTACTTC.